This passage covers 20 T cell receptor beta chains from one sample sequenced in a study of beta chain features in type 1 diabetes. Whole-study findings and limits: Shortening that was moderate but significant affected the TCRB CDR3s of Type 1 diabetes patients in all four CD4+ subsets.

All of the isolated RNA was reverse transcribed, so expressed TCRB transcripts were sequenced. The data were produced by immunoSEQ multiplex PCR, yet TCRdb's version contains in-frame clones alone and is incomplete. The sample lists some 47,000 clones; roughly 40% were seen once. These receptors have no known antigen. The sample taken for sequencing was stem cell memory CD4+ T cells from blood. Every receptor here comes from a man aged 30-40 years with type 1 diabetes.

This rearrangement joins TRBV6-5 to TRBJ2-3, with 7 bases that match TRBD2. With V trimmed by 6 bases and J by 4 bases, 7 bases remained unmatched. The germline CDR1 and CDR2 sequences are MNHEY and SVGAGI. The CDR3 spans 14 residues. The DNA for the CDR3 is TGTGCCAGCAGCACAAGGGGAGGGGCAGATACGCAGTATTTT. It translates to CASSTRGGADTQYF.

This clone has more than one count but fewer than ten. This sequence joins TRBV7-6 and TRBJ2-1; weak D call: TRBD2 (5 bases). The ends were cut back, 3 bases at V and 8 bases at J, with 20 bases in the middle. CDR1 SGHVS and CDR2 FNYEAQ come from the germline V gene. This CDR3 comprises 16 residues. Here the CDR3 DNA reads TGTGCCAGCAGCTTTCTAGCCCGAAGGGTCAAAGATGAGCAGTTCTTC. As protein: CASSFLARRVKDEQFF.

The chain has TRBV13 and TRBJ2-1; TRBD2 might be the D (7 bases). The CDR3 loop spans 15 amino acids. CDR1 and CDR2 (germline): PRHDT, FYEKMQ (reference sequence). Trimming removed 3 bases from V and 9 bases from J, with 18 bases in between. The CDR3 region is CASSLGASTGGEQFF. CDR3 in DNA: TGTGCCAGCAGCTTGGGGGCCTCAACGGGGGGTGAGCAGTTCTTC.

V is TRBV4-3 and J is TRBJ2-5; D possibly corresponds to TRBD2 (5 bases). Germline CDR1 reads LGHNA; CDR2 reads YSLEER. The CDR3 runs 14 residues. The V end lost 1 base, the J end lost 7 bases, and 13 bases lay between the germline ends. The CDR3 loop is CASSQGDRRGTQYF. The CDR3 nucleotides read TGCGCCAGCAGCCAAGGCGATAGACGGGGGACCCAGTACTTC.

This clone was detected a few times. The genes are TRBV4-2 and TRBJ1-1, with D possibly matching TRBD1 (6 bases). The V end lost 4 bases, the J end lost 3 bases, and 15 bases lay between the germline ends. The CDR3 covers 15 residues. The germline V gene has CDR1 LGHNA and CDR2 YNFKEQ. CDR3 sequence: CASSPGEGGDTEAFF. CDR3 in DNA: TGTGCCAGCAGCCCCGGGGAAGGGGGTGACACTGAAGCTTTCTTT.

This clone has only a few counts. The chain couples TRBV11-1 to TRBJ2-2, with 7 positions matching TRBD2. Losses at the gene ends were 5 bases for V and 6 bases for J; bases not matched to a gene: 6. The CDR3 sequence is 14 residues long. The germline CDR1 and CDR2 sequences are SGHAT and FQDESV (reference sequence). The CDR3 nucleotides read TGTGCCAGCAGCCCGAGGACTAGTTCCGGGGAGCTGTTTTTT. Translating it yields CASSPRTSSGELFF.

The chain employs TRBV7-2 and TRBJ1-4; D gene ambiguous. The V gene lost 4 bases and the J gene lost 3 bases, with 9 bases spanning the gap. Per germline, CDR1 SGHTA and CDR2 FQGNSA. The length of the CDR3 is 14 residues. CDR3 region: CASSYSTANEKLFF. The CDR3 DNA follows: TGTGCCAGCAGCTACTCAACGGCTAATGAAAAACTGTTTTTT.

The rearrangement uses TRBV19 and TRBJ1-1; 7 nucleotides agree with TRBD1. V lost 5 bases, J lost 3 bases, and 15 bases stayed unmatched. The CDR3 consists of 17 residues. Germline CDR1 LNHDA, CDR2 SQIVND (reference sequence). CDR3 in DNA: TGTGCCAGTAGTTCGAGGGGGCGCGGGGTTTTCGACACTGAAGCTTTCTTT. The encoded protein is CASSSRGRGVFDTEAFF.

The chain has TRBV7-3 and TRBJ2-3; TRBD2 agrees at 12 bases. Germline V gene lookup returns CDR1 SGHTA and CDR2 FQGTGA. The CDR3 is 17 residues long. J was trimmed by 2 bases and V by 5 bases; bases with no gene match: 8. The CDR3 nucleotides read TGTGCCAGCAGCCCGGGTCGACTAGCGGGAGCCACAGATACGCAGTATTTT. Translated: CASSPGRLAGATDTQYF.

The V gene is TRBV2, the J gene TRBJ1-1; the D gene is possibly TRBD1 (5 bases). The germline CDR1 and CDR2 sequences are SNHLY and FYNNEI. This CDR3 is 14 amino acids long. V lost 2 bases and J lost 4, with 11 bases in between. This CDR3 is CASSEQGGGTEAFF. The CDR3 DNA sequence: TGTGCCAGCAGTGAACAGGGCGGGGGCACTGAAGCTTTCTTT.

This chain links TRBV18 with TRBJ2-3; 9 bases fit TRBD2. V was pared by 6 bases and J by 4 bases, with 11 bases of the junction left unmatched. This CDR3 has 16 residues. Germline V gives CDR1 KGHSH, CDR2 LQKENI. The CDR3 coding sequence is TGTGCCAGCTCTCCTCCGGCGGGAGGGCCCTCAGATACGCAGTATTTT. Residues: CASSPPAGGPSDTQYF. Together with reference TRBV18 and TRBJ2-3, the CDR3 gives the full variable domain: NAGVMQNPRHLVRRRGQEARLRCSPMKGHSHVYWYRQLPEEGLKFMVYLQKENIIDESGMPKERFSAEFPKEGPSILRIQQVVRGDSAAYFCASSPPAGGPSDTQYFGPGTRLTVL.

This clone is a singleton in its sample. The CDR3 nucleotides read TGTGCCATCAGCTGGACAAATATGAACACTGAAGCTTTCTTT. Protein product: CAISWTNMNTEAFF. The chain uses TRBV10-3 and TRBJ1-1, with a tentative D call TRBD1 (5 bases). V was trimmed by 6 bases and J by 0 bases, leaving 11 bases between them. Germline CDR1 ENHRY, CDR2 SYGVKD. The CDR3 contains 14 residues.

The rearrangement joins TRBV19 to TRBJ1-2; D gene uncertain. V lost 3 bases to trimming and J lost 0 bases, with 20 bases between them. Germline V gives CDR1 LNHDA, CDR2 SQIVND (reference sequence). CDR3 length: 18 residues. CDR3 in amino acids: CASSIRLTAEGANYGYTF. The CDR3, as DNA: TGTGCCAGTAGTATTCGTTTAACCGCAGAAGGAGCTAACTATGGCTACACCTTC.

The CDR3: CAWGGSVNTEAFF. The CDR3, as DNA: TGTGCATGGGGGGGCTCGGTGAACACTGAAGCTTTCTTT. The V gene is TRBV2, the J gene TRBJ1-1; the D gene is possibly TRBD1 (6 bases). CDR3 length: 13 amino acids. The V gene's germline CDR1 is SNHLY and CDR2 FYNNEI. The complete variable domain, with remaining parts taken from reference TRBV2 and TRBJ1-1, reads EPEVTQTPSHQVTQMGQEVILRCVPISNHLYFYWYRQILGQKVEFLVSFYNNEISEKSEIFDDQFSVERPDGSNFTLKIRSTKLEDSAMYFCAWGGSVNTEAFFGQGTRLTVV.

The chain couples TRBV29-1 to TRBJ1-1; tentative D call: TRBD1 (5 bases). This CDR3 has 14 amino acids. Germline values: CDR1 SQVTM, CDR2 ANQGSEA. Trimming cost V 4 bases and J 4 bases, with 16 bases left between them. This CDR3 reads CSVAPWAGITEAFF. The DNA for the CDR3 is TGCAGCGTTGCTCCCTGGGCAGGGATCACTGAAGCTTTCTTT.

This clone was picked up a small number of times. The gene calls are TRBV7-2 and TRBJ2-5; 8 bases align to TRBD1. The CDR3 loop spans 16 amino acids. V was clipped by 2 bases and J by 6 bases; unmatched bases: 11. Germline CDR1 and CDR2: SGHTA and FQGNSA. CDR3: CASSLSYPGGGKTQYF. Written as DNA, the CDR3 is TGTGCCAGCAGCTTAAGTTATCCAGGGGGCGGAAAGACCCAGTACTTC.

This clone turned up a few times. V usage is TRBV7-2 and J usage is TRBJ2-1; 12 bases align to TRBD2. CDR1 is SGHTA and CDR2 is FQGNSA in the germline V gene. V lost 7 bases and J lost 8; bases outside the gene matches: 6. CDR3 size: 14 residues. CDR3 residues: CASTETSGRHEQFF. The DNA for the CDR3 is TGTGCCAGCACCGAAACTAGCGGGAGGCATGAGCAGTTCTTC.

The chain links TRBV28 to TRBJ2-7; 9 bases are a match to TRBD1. The germline V gene has CDR1 MDHEN and CDR2 SYDVKM. V gave up 7 bases and J gave up 4 bases; unmatched junction bases: 8. The CDR3 extends over 14 amino acids. In DNA form, the CDR3 reads TGTGCCAGCACCCTATGGGGGACAGGGTACGAGCAGTACTTC. Translation gives CASTLWGTGYEQYF.

V and J are TRBV10-3 and TRBJ2-7, with D uncertain. The germline CDR1 and CDR2 sequences are ENHRY and SYGVKD. CDR3 length: 12 residues. V shed 2 bases and J shed 3 bases, with 5 bases lying between them. For the CDR3, the DNA is TGTGCCATCAGTGAGCCGTTCTACGAGCAGTACTTC. It translates to CAISEPFYEQYF.

This sequence joins TRBV28 and TRBJ2-7, with D possibly being TRBD2 (5 bases). Germline values: CDR1 MDHEN, CDR2 SYDVKM. There are 11 residues in the CDR3. Between the trimmed V and J ends, which lost 8 bases and 3 bases, there was a span of 8 bases. The CDR3 DNA reads TGTGCCAGCCACAGCGGCTACGAGCAGTACTTC. This gives the protein CASHSGYEQYF.